This T cell receptor (beta chain) was recovered during a study of T cell responses to AZD1222 COVID-19 vaccine (dated by TCRdb to 2020 to 2023). As for the study more broadly: AZD1222 recipients given second doses at about 4 weeks or at about 12 weeks were pooled, since spike-specific TCR depth and breadth were not found to differ between the two schedules. TCR sequencing was performed for about 250 trial participants, of whom about 200 were given two doses of AZD1222 and 26 were given two doses of MenACWY control vaccine. Trial participants were enrolled into age subgroups of 18-55, 56-69 and 70-plus years, which contained roughly 140, 27 and 60 TCR-sequenced participants, respectively. The full study reports these points: The 56-69-year group was small, and its depth increase did not reach significance, likely because of low power. A significant rise in spike-specific TCR breadth and depth was observed after two AZD1222 doses relative to day 0 and relative to MenACWY recipients. Reportedly, almost half of the unique spike-specific TCRs recognized epitopes lying outside the regions that are mutated in the B.1.351 and B.1.1.7 variants. Conclusions about previously exposed vaccinees were limited because only six AZD1222 recipients were SARS-CoV-2 seropositive at baseline. Most participants were white British and females outnumbered males, and the authors suggested that clonal diversity may have been underestimated. The vaccine-associated CD4 TCRs covered the entire spike protein, and the dominant responses fell in regions 160-218 and 743-854. Because no samples from the day 14 peak response were available, repertoires could be characterized only after the peak T cell response.

The meaning of the sample's time point label: baseline before first vaccination. Samples from vaccinated people were obtained from the UK trials COV001 and COV002, which included a single-blind randomized controlled phase 2/3 trial of AZD1222 (ChAdOx1 nCoV-19) in healthy adults. For TCRbeta chain sequencing, PBMC samples from trial participants were taken at day 0 and at day 28 after the second dose. The CDR3 has 16 amino acids, counting the end cysteine and phenylalanine. Solely the CDR3 DNA is kept, with 48 bases framed from the first base. At the junction V is shortened by 6 bases and J by 1 base; bases outside the gene matches: 9. As concerns this clone: What this receptor recognizes is not known. It has no much larger one-base neighbor in the sample; base qualities were not kept.

The CDR3 regions of human TCRbeta chains were subjected to immunosequencing. Under the source paper's analysis protocol: Repertoire TCRs were matched against a reference library of SARS-CoV-2-specific TCRs generated with the MIRA antigen-specificity platform. Breadth was defined as the fraction of unique TCRs that were SARS-CoV-2-associated, and depth was defined as the fraction of total T cells that were SARS-CoV-2-associated. Using the MIRA data, each spike-specific TCR was mapped to the spike region that the TCR reacts to and placed in a CD4 or CD8 class. Log10-transformed breadth and depth values were compared by one-way ANOVA with Sidak's multiple comparisons tests. The clones in this table, taken by TCRdb from immuneACCESS, are in-frame only. Not every clone is retained; where verified, under half of the shortfall comes from an unresolved V gene, and the cause of the rest is unknown. For V, J and clone size, that table is used; D and trimming come from the DNA. The sample table shows about 110,000 clones, and 81% are seen once. 4% to 5% of the sample is taken by the ten largest.

In this chain, TRBV5-7 is recombined with TRBJ2-5; the central 10 bases match TRBD2. TRBV5-7 is sorted into the ORF group, with uncertain function. The starting material was peripheral blood, obtained on day 0 of AZD1222 vaccination. The sequence was obtained from an adult in good health. The CDR3 region reads CASKASGGSLQETQYF. The nucleotides read TGTGCCAGCAAGGCTAGCGGGGGTTCACTCCAAGAGACCCAGTACTTC.